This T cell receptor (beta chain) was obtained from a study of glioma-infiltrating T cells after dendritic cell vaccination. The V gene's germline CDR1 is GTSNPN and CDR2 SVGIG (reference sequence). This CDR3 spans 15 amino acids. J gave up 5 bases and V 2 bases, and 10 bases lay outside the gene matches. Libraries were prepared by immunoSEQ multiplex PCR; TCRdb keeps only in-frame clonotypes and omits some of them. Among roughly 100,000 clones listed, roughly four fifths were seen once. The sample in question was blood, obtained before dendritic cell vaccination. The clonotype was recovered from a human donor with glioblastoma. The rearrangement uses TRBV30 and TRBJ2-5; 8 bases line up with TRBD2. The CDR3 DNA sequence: TGTGCCTGGAGTTTCGGGGGGGGACTCCAGGAGACCCAGTACTTC. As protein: CAWSFGGGLQETQYF.